The 14 T cell receptor beta chains reported below all come from one sample, sequenced in a study of cytomegalovirus exposure and HLA in healthy donors. The assay was immunoSEQ multiplex PCR, and TCRdb's table has in-frame clones only and misses some. Here the sample spans 150,000 to 200,000 clones, 84% being singletons. Material: PBMCs. These TCRs come from a man younger than 45 in good health and CMV-seropositive.

This CDR3 reads CASTKTGGNTEAFF. CDR3 nucleotides: TGTGCCAGCACCAAAACAGGGGGGAACACTGAAGCTTTCTTT. The rearrangement links TRBV7-9 to TRBJ1-1, with 8 nucleotides matching TRBD1. CDR3 length equals 14 residues. Per the germline V gene, CDR1 is SEHNR and CDR2 is FQNEAQ (reference sequence). The V and J ends lost 7 bases and 1 base, in that order; junction bases with no gene match: 5.

The J gene is TRBJ2-7, the V gene TRBV5-1; 9 nucleotides match TRBD1. Trimming at V came to 4 bases and at J to 5 bases, leaving 4 bases not matched to a gene. CDR1 SGHRS and CDR2 YFSETQ come from the germline V gene. The CDR3 has 13 residues. DNA for the CDR3: TGCGCCAGCAGCATGGGACAGGGAGACGAGCAGTACTTC. It codes for CASSMGQGDEQYF. Filled out from reference TRBV5-1 and TRBJ2-7, the complete variable domain reads KAGVTQTPRYLIKTRGQQVTLSCSPISGHRSVSWYQQTPGQGLQFLFEYFSETQRNKGNFPGRFSGRQFSNSRSEMNVSTLELGDSALYLCASSMGQGDEQYFGPGTRLTVT.

The V call is TRBV11-2, the J call TRBJ2-7, with 10 bases matching TRBD2. V dropped 1 base and J dropped 1; count of bases not matched to a gene: 4. The CDR3 contains 16 residues. Germline assignment: CDR1 SGHAT and CDR2 FQNNGV. The CDR3 nucleotides read TGTGCCAGCAGCTTAGTAATAGCGGGAGGATCCTACGAGCAGTACTTC. It codes for CASSLVIAGGSYEQYF. Full variable domain (remainder filled in from reference TRBV11-2 and TRBJ2-7): EAGVAQSPRYKIIEKRQSVAFWCNPISGHATLYWYQQILGQGPKLLIQFQNNGVVDDSQLPKDRFSAERLKGVDSTLKIQPAKLEDSAVYLCASSLVIAGGSYEQYFGPGTRLTVT.

This chain joins TRBV28 and TRBJ2-3; 10 bases are shared with TRBD2. V gave up 10 bases and J gave up 3 bases; unmatched junction bases: 4. Germline V gene sequence: CDR1 MDHEN, CDR2 SYDVKM. The CDR3 is 13 amino acids. The CDR3 spells CATKGLATDTQYF. In DNA form, the CDR3 reads TGTGCCACCAAGGGACTAGCGACAGATACGCAGTATTTT.

This clone appeared a single time. The chain recombines TRBV11-2 with TRBJ2-2; D call uncertain. CDR3 length: 15 amino acids. The germline V and J ends were trimmed by 0 bases and 0 bases, with 5 bases remaining between them. Germline-derived CDR1 and CDR2 are SGHAT and FQNNGV. The CDR3 nucleotides are TGTGCCAGCAGCTTAGACAGCGCGAACACCGGGGAGCTGTTTTTT. It translates to CASSLDSANTGELFF.

The chain couples TRBV2 to TRBJ1-2, with no clear D. CDR1 and CDR2 from the germline V gene are SNHLY and FYNNEI. CDR3 length: 14 residues. The germline V and J ends were trimmed by 6 bases and 0 bases, with 11 bases remaining between them. Here the CDR3 DNA reads TGTGCCAGCAGGGAGAATGGAGCTAACTATGGCTACACCTTC. Protein product: CASRENGANYGYTF.

This chain uses TRBV7-9 with TRBJ1-1; D not certain. The CDR3 spans 12 residues. V lost 5 bases and J lost 7, with 11 bases in between. Germline V gene lookup returns CDR1 SEHNR and CDR2 FQNEAQ (reference sequence). The CDR3 bases are TGTGCCAGCAGCCCCGAGGGAGATGAAGCTTTCTTT. The encoded protein is CASSPEGDEAFF.

This rearrangement joins TRBV10-3 to TRBJ2-7; D may be TRBD1 (5 bases). V gave up 2 bases and J gave up 2 bases, with 13 bases separating them. The CDR3 loop spans 15 amino acids. Germline V gene sequence: CDR1 ENHRY, CDR2 SYGVKD. CDR3 sequence: CAISEMGRATYEQYF. CDR3 coding DNA: TGTGCCATCAGTGAGATGGGCAGGGCCACCTACGAGCAGTACTTC.

This sequence joins TRBV5-1 and TRBJ1-1; 8 bases are shared with TRBD1. Unmatched junction bases numbered 9, after V lost 7 bases and J lost 1 base. The CDR3 length is 15 residues. Germline lookup yields CDR1 SGHRS and CDR2 YFSETQ. The CDR3: CASGSQGEKNTEAFF. CDR3 sequence (DNA): TGCGCCAGCGGGTCACAGGGGGAAAAGAACACTGAAGCTTTCTTT.

The chain links TRBV5-6 to TRBJ1-5; 8 nucleotides agree with TRBD1. CDR3 length: 15 amino acids. V lost 4 bases to trimming and J lost 2 bases; unmatched junction nucleotides: 5. CDR1 SGHDT and CDR2 YYEEEE come from the germline V gene. In nucleotides, the CDR3 is TGTGCCAGCAGCCAGGGACAGGCACGCAATCAGCCCCAGCATTTT. Its protein product is CASSQGQARNQPQHF. Together with reference TRBV5-6 and TRBJ1-5, the CDR3 gives the full variable domain: DAGVTQSPTHLIKTRGQQVTLRCSPKSGHDTVSWYQQALGQGPQFIFQYYEEEERQRGNFPDRFSGHQFPNYSSELNVNALLLGDSALYLCASSQGQARNQPQHFGDGTRLSIL.

The chain is built from TRBV29-1 and TRBJ1-1, with D maybe TRBD1 (5 bases). The V and J ends lost 6 bases and 3 bases respectively, with 14 bases between them. The CDR3 runs 13 residues. Germline V gives CDR1 SQVTM, CDR2 ANQGSEA. CDR3 sequence: CSVLDSRDTEAFF. CDR3 nucleotides: TGCAGCGTCCTAGACAGCAGGGACACTGAAGCTTTCTTT.

The chain recombines TRBV28 with TRBJ1-4, with TRBD1 as a possible D gene (5 bases). The germline CDR1 and CDR2 sequences are MDHEN and SYDVKM. The V end lost 8 bases, the J end lost 6 bases, and 10 bases lay between the germline ends. CDR3 length: 12 amino acids. This chain's CDR3 is CASGAWYEKLFF. The CDR3 nucleotides are TGTGCCAGCGGGGCATGGTATGAAAAACTGTTTTTT.

The rearrangement links TRBV14 to TRBJ1-3; D is undetermined. V was pared by 2 bases and J by 4 bases, with 15 bases between. Germline CDR1 reads SGHDN; CDR2 reads FVKESK. CDR3 length: 16 amino acids. This chain's CDR3 is CASSQFISQVGNTIYF. The CDR3 DNA is TGTGCCAGCAGCCAATTCATCTCCCAGGTCGGAAACACCATATATTTT.

This chain connects TRBV28 to TRBJ1-2; TRBD1 matches 7 bases. The CDR3 is 14 residues long. The junction had 6 bases not matched to a gene; V was cut back by 6 bases and J by 2 bases. CDR1 and CDR2 from the germline V gene are MDHEN and SYDVKM. The CDR3 loop reads CASSGRRGNYGYTF. The CDR3 region has the DNA TGTGCCAGCAGCGGCCGCAGGGGGAACTATGGCTACACCTTC.